In this sample, the clone carrying this TCR beta chain turned up once. What it binds is not known. The table came from immunoSEQ multiplex PCR; TCRdb's copy has only in-frame clones and leaves some out. This sample carries 30,000 to 35,000 clones, around 80% of them seen once, and the ten largest clones take 3% to 4%. TCRs were sequenced from a few patients responding to pembrolizumab. Trimming took 2 bases from V and 6 from J, leaving 3 bases between them. The CDR3 covers 11 residues. The germline V gene has CDR1 MDHEN and CDR2 SYDVKM. This specimen belongs to a study of PD-1 blockade in mismatch repair-deficient tumors. General study points: Tumor-resident clones, often absent from pretreatment blood, expanded after pembrolizumab and then contracted.

Sequenced here: PBMCs, sampled roughly 6 weeks after starting pembrolizumab. The receptor comes from an adult with mismatch repair-deficient cancer. The chain recombines TRBV28 with TRBJ2-3; D gene unclear. CDR3 residues: CASSLRDTQYF. The DNA for the CDR3 is TGTGCCAGCAGTTTACGTGATACGCAGTATTTT.